This TCR beta chain derives from a study of glioma-infiltrating T cells after dendritic cell vaccination. As to time point: after dendritic cell vaccination, including at tumor progression/relapse. In germline, CDR1 is LNHDA, CDR2 SQIVND (reference sequence). The CDR3 covers 15 residues. Trimming took 2 bases from V and 1 from J, leaving 11 bases between them. Here immunoSEQ multiplex PCR was the method, and the copy in TCRdb shows in-frame clones only, minus some. The profile shows 99,000 or so clones, more than 70% of them singletons. This TCR was recovered from a human donor with glioblastoma. This sample comprised blood, obtained after dendritic cell vaccination. The chain employs TRBV19 and TRBJ2-5; weak D call: TRBD1 (6 bases). CDR3 sequence: CASSIKGQRQETQYF. The CDR3 DNA sequence: TGTGCCAGTAGTATAAAGGGACAACGCCAAGAGACCCAGTACTTC.